This T cell receptor beta chain derives from a study of blood T cell repertoires in COVID-19. The ends were cut back, 4 bases at V and 3 bases at J, with 14 bases in the middle. Looked up from germline, CDR1 is MGHRA and CDR2 is YSYEKL. CDR3 length equals 15 residues. TCRdb keeps only in-frame clones here, not all; method: immunoSEQ multiplex PCR. The sample contains about 160,000 clones, roughly 87% of which appear only once. V and J are TRBV4-1 and TRBJ2-3; D is possibly TRBD2 (6 bases). This TCR was recovered from a woman between 55 and 75 years old who had recovered from COVID-19. Sample: peripheral blood. Here the CDR3 DNA reads TGCGCCAGCAGCCCCCCGGACGGAGGGACAGATACGCAGTATTTT. Its protein is CASSPPDGGTDTQYF.